The next 17 T cell receptor beta chains were all read from a single sample in a study of T and B cells in COVID-19 patients. BIOMED2 TRB-A/B primer pools were used in multiplex TRB PCR. From the multiplex PCR reads, TCRdb called clonotypes with MiXCR, one entry per CDR3 protein. The table lists over 15,000 distinct CDR3 sequences, 25% to 35% of them singletons. TRB was amplified from approximately 250-480 ng of blood genomic DNA. The sequenced sample was blood. These receptors were taken from a human donor who had recovered from COVID-19.

This clonotype is medium-sized in the sample. The chain joins TRBV19 to TRBJ1-4, with 7 bases lining up with TRBD1. Germline CDR1 LNHDA, CDR2 SQIVND (reference sequence). The CDR3 length is 14 residues. J gave up 3 bases and V 7 bases, and 5 bases lay outside the gene matches. The CDR3 DNA is TGTGCCAGTATGGAAGGGACAGCTAATGAAAAACTGTTTTTT. Its translation is CASMEGTANEKLFF.

This clonotype was counted at least ten times. The genes are TRBV19 and TRBJ2-5; 12 bases match TRBD1. From germline, CDR1 is LNHDA and CDR2 SQIVND (reference sequence). The V gene end was trimmed by 5 bases and the J gene end by 5 bases; junction bases not matched to a gene: 6. CDR3 length equals 15 residues. CDR3 region: CASSLGTGGVETQYF. In DNA, the CDR3 is TGTGCCAGTAGTCTGGGGACAGGGGGCGTGGAGACCCAGTACTTC.

The rearrangement joins TRBV5-4 to TRBJ2-7, with D maybe TRBD2 (6 bases). CDR1 and CDR2 (germline): SGHNT, YYREEE (reference sequence). With 4 bases removed from V and 3 bases from J, the gap between germline ends came to 20 bases. The CDR3 is 16 residues long. This CDR3 is CASSRPSEGPGYEQYF. Written as DNA, the CDR3 is TGTGCCAGCAGCAGACCTTCGGAGGGACCGGGCTACGAGCAGTACTTC.

The CDR3 DNA is TGTGCCAGCAGGGCCCCCGAGGGGAATCCCCTAAACTATGGCTACACCTTC. Translated: CASRAPEGNPLNYGYTF. The chain employs TRBV27 and TRBJ1-2; tentatively, D is TRBD1 (5 bases). This CDR3 has 17 residues. Germline V gene lookup returns CDR1 MNHEY and CDR2 SMNVEV (reference sequence). V was pared by 6 bases and J by 2 bases, with 22 bases between.

In this sample, this clonotype is medium-sized. The CDR3 region has the DNA TGCAGCGTTGAACAAGGTTATGGCTACACCTTC. It is translated as CSVEQGYGYTF. The chain has TRBV29-1 and TRBJ1-2; D ambiguous. V lost 2 bases and J 5 bases, leaving 6 bases between the germline ends. The CDR3 runs 11 residues. Germline lookup yields CDR1 SQVTM and CDR2 ANQGSEA.

The count of this clonotype is one. The CDR3 nucleotides read TGTGCCAGCAGTGGTGTTAGCTATGGCTACACCTTC. Amino acid sequence: CASSGVSYGYTF. The chain has TRBV6-2 or TRBV6-3 and TRBJ1-2; no firm D call. Trimming pared 5 bases from V and 4 bases from J, leaving 8 bases between. This CDR3 has 12 residues. Per the germline V gene, CDR1 is MNHEY and CDR2 is SVGEGT.

This clonotype was observed a handful of times. V is TRBV7-9 and J is TRBJ1-5, with D hard to call. Per germline, CDR1 SEHNR and CDR2 FQNEAQ (reference sequence). The V gene lost 1 base and the J gene lost 4 bases, with 5 bases spanning the gap. CDR3 length: 13 residues. The CDR3 nucleotides read TGTGCCAGCAGCTTAGTGGGAAATCAGCCCCAGCATTTT. Its protein product is CASSLVGNQPQHF.

The sample holds a few counts of this clonotype. This chain joins TRBV11-2 and TRBJ2-7; 8 bases agree with TRBD1. Germline values: CDR1 SGHAT, CDR2 FQNNGV. The CDR3 consists of 12 residues. V lost 3 bases, J lost 5 bases, and 0 bases stayed unmatched. This CDR3 reads CASSLDRDEQYF. The CDR3 DNA reads TGTGCCAGCAGCTTGGACAGGGACGAGCAGTACTTC. Full variable domain (remainder filled in from reference TRBV11-2 and TRBJ2-7): EAGVAQSPRYKIIEKRQSVAFWCNPISGHATLYWYQQILGQGPKLLIQFQNNGVVDDSQLPKDRFSAERLKGVDSTLKIQPAKLEDSAVYLCASSLDRDEQYFGPGTRLTVT.

The genes are TRBV29-1 and TRBJ2-5; no reliable D call. Trimming cost V 1 base and J 7 bases, with 1 base left between them. The CDR3 runs to 9 residues. Germline V gives CDR1 SQVTM, CDR2 ANQGSEA. CDR3 DNA sequence: TGCAGCGTTGAAGGGACCCAGTACTTC. Its protein is CSVEGTQYF.

The CDR3: CATTLAGTRQESSYEQYF. CDR3 sequence (DNA): TGTGCCACCACCTTGGCAGGGACTCGACAGGAAAGCTCCTACGAGCAGTACTTC. The chain uses TRBV24-1 and TRBJ2-7; D may correspond to TRBD1 or TRBD2 (6 bases each). V lost 8 bases and J 0 bases, leaving 25 bases between the germline ends. The CDR3 extends over 18 amino acids. Germline CDR1 reads KGHDR; CDR2 reads SFDVKD.

This clonotype was observed many times. V is TRBV6-1 and J is TRBJ2-7, with TRBD1 matching 9 bases. The CDR3 extends over 15 amino acids. The germline CDR1 and CDR2 sequences are MNHNS and SASEGT. Unmatched junction bases numbered 7, after V lost 2 bases and J lost 5 bases. Here the CDR3 DNA reads TGTGCCAGCAGTGAACGCGGGACAGGGACCGACGAGCAGTACTTC. Protein product: CASSERGTGTDEQYF.

This clonotype is deemed medium-sized. The J gene is TRBJ1-1, the V gene TRBV12-3 or TRBV12-4; TRBD1 might be the D (6 bases). This CDR3 comprises 15 residues. Trimming pared 1 base from V and 3 bases from J, leaving 12 bases between. The CDR3 sequence is CASSLEGVIYTEAFF. CDR3 nucleotide sequence: TGTGCCAGCAGTTTAGAGGGGGTCATTTACACTGAAGCTTTCTTT.

This rearrangement joins TRBV6-2 or TRBV6-3 to TRBJ2-5; 9 bases agree with TRBD2. CDR3 size: 13 residues. Germline V lookup: CDR1 MNHEY, CDR2 SVGEGT. V shed 8 bases and J 4 bases; nucleotides not matched to a gene: 5. The CDR3 loop reads CASLAGGSETQYF. CDR3 DNA sequence: TGTGCCAGCCTCGCGGGGGGGTCAGAGACCCAGTACTTC.

The V and J genes are TRBV2 and TRBJ1-5; D might be TRBD1 (6 bases). Germline CDR1 SNHLY, CDR2 FYNNEI. CDR3 size: 13 residues. The V gene lost 6 bases and the J gene lost 10 bases, with 16 bases spanning the gap. CDR3 residues: CASSEDSLNPQHF. CDR3 bases: TGTGCCAGCAGCGAGGACAGTCTTAACCCCCAGCATTTT.

This sequence joins TRBV5-6 and TRBJ2-7, with D maybe TRBD1 (7 bases). Germline V gives CDR1 SGHDT, CDR2 YYEEEE. V was cut by 1 base and J by 4 bases, with 12 bases left in between. This CDR3 has 14 residues. DNA for the CDR3: TGTGCCAGCAGCTTGCTGGCGGGACAGTACGAGCAGTACTTC. It is translated as CASSLLAGQYEQYF.

The chain uses TRBV12-3 or TRBV12-4 and TRBJ1-5, with unresolved D. There are 14 residues in the CDR3. Between the trimmed V and J ends, which lost 8 bases and 5 bases, there was a span of 16 bases. As DNA, the CDR3 is TGTGCCAGCGGCCTTCGAGGGTGGGATCAGCCCCAGCATTTT. This gives the protein CASGLRGWDQPQHF.

Regarding this clonotype: This sequence may be a read error, since a much larger clone differs from it by one base. The chain joins TRBV29-1 to TRBJ1-2, with TRBD1 matching 8 bases. The CDR3 has 12 residues. V dropped 5 bases and J dropped 10; count of bases not matched to a gene: 9. Germline V lookup: CDR1 SQVTM, CDR2 ANQGSEA. This chain's CDR3 is CSVSGQGHVYTF. CDR3 nucleotide sequence: TGCAGCGTTTCCGGACAGGGTCATGTCTACACCTTC.